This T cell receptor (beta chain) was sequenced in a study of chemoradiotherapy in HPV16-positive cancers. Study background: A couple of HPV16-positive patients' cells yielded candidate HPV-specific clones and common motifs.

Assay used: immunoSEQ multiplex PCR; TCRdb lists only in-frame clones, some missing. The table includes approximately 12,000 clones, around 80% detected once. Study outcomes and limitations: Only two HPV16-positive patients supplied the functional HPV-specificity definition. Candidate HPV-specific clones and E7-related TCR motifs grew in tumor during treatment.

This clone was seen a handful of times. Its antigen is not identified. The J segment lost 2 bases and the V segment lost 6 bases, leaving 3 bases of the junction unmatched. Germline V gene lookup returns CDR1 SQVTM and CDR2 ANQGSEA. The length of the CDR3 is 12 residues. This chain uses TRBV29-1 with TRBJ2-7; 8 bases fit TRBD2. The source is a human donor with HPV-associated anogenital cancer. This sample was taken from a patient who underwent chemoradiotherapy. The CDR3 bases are TGCAGCGTAGCGGGGGCAACCTACGAGCAGTACTTC. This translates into CSVAGATYEQYF.